This is a list of T cell receptor beta chains from one sample in a study of T cell responses to AZD1222 COVID-19 vaccine. Profiled with immunoSEQ multiplex PCR; TCRdb holds only in-frame clones, not every one. The table includes 95,000 to 100,000 clones, 70% to 90% detected once. This material consisted of peripheral blood, taken on day 0 of AZD1222 vaccination. These TCRs come from an adult in good health. Both conserved end residues are part of each CDR3. The order of the fields is J gene, V gene, D gene, clone size, CDR3 protein, CDR3 DNA. D genes are given only for firm matches. Size is omitted from some rows. Given values are once, few, many or a class for expanded clones.

j_call: TRBJ1-1; v_call: TRBV19; d_call: TRBD1; clone_size: .; cdr3_aa: CASSKGQGWAEAFF; cdr3_nt: TGTGCCAGTAGTAAAGGACAGGGATGGGCTGAAGCTTTCTTT
j_call: TRBJ1-2; v_call: TRBV3-1/TRBV3-2; d_call: .; clone_size: .; cdr3_aa: CASSQDRAGRGYTF; cdr3_nt: TGTGCCAGCAGCCAAGATAGGGCAGGTCGAGGCTACACCTTC
j_call: TRBJ1-1; v_call: TRBV19; d_call: .; clone_size: .; cdr3_aa: CASSQQVSGTEAFF; cdr3_nt: TGTGCCAGTAGTCAACAGGTCTCGGGGACTGAAGCTTTCTTT
j_call: TRBJ2-7; v_call: TRBV30; d_call: .; clone_size: .; cdr3_aa: CAWKVGPVSYEQYF; cdr3_nt: TGTGCCTGGAAGGTAGGGCCGGTTTCCTACGAGCAGTACTTC
j_call: TRBJ2-7; v_call: TRBV7-2; d_call: .; clone_size: once; cdr3_aa: CASSQQGTTEQYF; cdr3_nt: TGTGCCAGCAGCCAGCAGGGGACTACAGAGCAGTACTTC
j_call: TRBJ2-3; v_call: TRBV7-9; d_call: .; clone_size: .; cdr3_aa: CASSPPWGTSPYTDTQYF; cdr3_nt: TGTGCCAGCAGCCCACCCTGGGGGACATCACCCTACACAGATACGCAGTATTTT
j_call: TRBJ1-4; v_call: TRBV19; d_call: TRBD1; clone_size: .; cdr3_aa: CASSPLQGINEKLFF; cdr3_nt: TGTGCCAGTAGTCCCTTACAGGGGATTAATGAAAAACTGTTTTTT
j_call: TRBJ2-1; v_call: TRBV28; d_call: TRBD2; clone_size: .; cdr3_aa: CASSRGGAGYNEQFF; cdr3_nt: TGTGCCAGCAGTCGCGGGGGGGCGGGCTACAATGAGCAGTTCTTC
j_call: TRBJ2-1; v_call: TRBV7-6; d_call: .; clone_size: .; cdr3_aa: CASSLGVPNYNEQFF; cdr3_nt: TGTGCCAGCAGCTTAGGAGTCCCAAACTACAATGAGCAGTTCTTC
j_call: TRBJ2-7; v_call: TRBV12-3/TRBV12-4; d_call: .; clone_size: once; cdr3_aa: CASSYSGYEQYF; cdr3_nt: TGTGCCAGCAGTTATTCGGGGTACGAGCAGTACTTC
j_call: TRBJ1-5; v_call: TRBV6-5; d_call: .; clone_size: .; cdr3_aa: CASSPRFGGDQPQHF; cdr3_nt: TGTGCCAGCAGTCCACGCTTTGGGGGCGATCAGCCCCAGCATTTT
j_call: TRBJ2-2; v_call: TRBV2; d_call: TRBD2; clone_size: .; cdr3_aa: CASSKTSGLGTGELFF; cdr3_nt: TGTGCCAGCAGTAAGACTAGCGGTCTAGGGACCGGGGAGCTGTTTTTT
j_call: TRBJ2-7; v_call: TRBV27; d_call: TRBD1; clone_size: .; cdr3_aa: CASSWTGPYEQYF; cdr3_nt: TGTGCCAGCAGTTGGACAGGGCCCTACGAGCAGTACTTC
j_call: TRBJ2-1; v_call: TRBV29-1; d_call: TRBD2; clone_size: .; cdr3_aa: CSVEGDLAGGINEQFF; cdr3_nt: TGCAGCGTTGAGGGCGATCTAGCGGGGGGGATCAATGAGCAGTTCTTC
j_call: TRBJ2-1; v_call: TRBV3-1/TRBV3-2; d_call: .; clone_size: .; cdr3_aa: CASSQDVSGTQQFF; cdr3_nt: TGTGCCAGCAGCCAAGACGTATCCGGGACCCAGCAGTTCTTC
j_call: TRBJ1-2; v_call: TRBV19; d_call: .; clone_size: .; cdr3_aa: CASTRQDYGYTF; cdr3_nt: TGTGCCAGTACCCGACAAGACTATGGCTACACCTTC
j_call: TRBJ2-7; v_call: TRBV12-3/TRBV12-4; d_call: .; clone_size: .; cdr3_aa: CASSFGGYYEQYF; cdr3_nt: TGTGCCAGCAGTTTCGGCGGTTACTACGAGCAGTACTTC
j_call: TRBJ1-4; v_call: TRBV4-1; d_call: TRBD1; clone_size: few; cdr3_aa: CASSPGTDNEKLFF; cdr3_nt: TGCGCCAGCAGCCCCGGGACAGATAATGAAAAACTGTTTTTT
j_call: TRBJ1-1; v_call: TRBV6-1; d_call: .; clone_size: .; cdr3_aa: CASSEASEVNTEAFF; cdr3_nt: TGTGCCAGCAGTGAAGCCTCAGAAGTGAACACTGAAGCTTTCTTT
j_call: TRBJ1-1; v_call: TRBV18; d_call: .; clone_size: .; cdr3_aa: CASSPGQTEAFF; cdr3_nt: TGTGCCAGCTCACCGGGACAAACCGAAGCTTTCTTT
j_call: TRBJ2-3; v_call: TRBV7-9; d_call: .; clone_size: .; cdr3_aa: CASSDNTDTQYF; cdr3_nt: TGTGCCAGCAGCGATAACACGGATACGCAGTATTTT
j_call: TRBJ2-1; v_call: TRBV7-8; d_call: TRBD1; clone_size: .; cdr3_aa: CASSSTDRGGYNEQFF; cdr3_nt: TGTGCCAGCAGCTCTACGGACAGGGGAGGCTACAATGAGCAGTTCTTC
j_call: TRBJ2-3; v_call: TRBV6-5; d_call: .; clone_size: .; cdr3_aa: CASSSRIYSTDTQYF; cdr3_nt: TGTGCCAGCAGTTCGCGGATCTACAGCACAGATACGCAGTATTTT
j_call: TRBJ2-5; v_call: TRBV7-2; d_call: .; clone_size: .; cdr3_aa: CASSRVASGETQYF; cdr3_nt: TGTGCCAGCAGCCGTGTGGCTTCTGGGGAGACCCAGTACTTC
j_call: TRBJ1-3; v_call: TRBV28; d_call: TRBD1; clone_size: .; cdr3_aa: CAGSMTGFSGNTIYF; cdr3_nt: TGTGCCGGCAGCATGACAGGGTTCTCTGGAAACACCATATATTTT
j_call: TRBJ1-1; v_call: TRBV6-5; d_call: .; clone_size: .; cdr3_aa: CASGADGGEAFF; cdr3_nt: TGTGCCAGCGGAGCCGATGGGGGGGAAGCTTTCTTT
j_call: TRBJ2-1; v_call: TRBV5-1; d_call: .; clone_size: once; cdr3_aa: CASSLVSIAGEQFF; cdr3_nt: TGCGCCAGCAGCTTGGTCTCCATAGCTGGTGAGCAGTTCTTC
j_call: TRBJ2-7; v_call: TRBV28; d_call: .; clone_size: once; cdr3_aa: CASSTPGHRRYEQYF; cdr3_nt: TGTGCCAGCAGTACACCGGGACACCGGCGATACGAGCAGTACTTC
j_call: TRBJ2-7; v_call: TRBV4-3; d_call: TRBD1; clone_size: once; cdr3_aa: CASSQSGTGWSEQYF; cdr3_nt: TGCGCCAGCAGCCAATCCGGGACAGGGTGGTCCGAGCAGTACTTC
j_call: TRBJ1-1; v_call: TRBV9; d_call: .; clone_size: .; cdr3_aa: CASSAVRGMTEAFF; cdr3_nt: TGTGCCAGCAGCGCCGTAAGGGGGATGACTGAAGCTTTCTTT
j_call: TRBJ2-3; v_call: TRBV18; d_call: TRBD1; clone_size: .; cdr3_aa: CASSLVTGVRTTDTQYF; cdr3_nt: TGTGCCAGCTCATTAGTAACAGGGGTGCGGACGACAGATACGCAGTATTTT
j_call: TRBJ2-3; v_call: TRBV7-3; d_call: TRBD1; clone_size: .; cdr3_aa: CASSQHAGGAFGDTQYF; cdr3_nt: TGTGCCAGCAGCCAACATGCAGGGGGCGCGTTTGGGGATACGCAGTATTTT
j_call: TRBJ1-2; v_call: TRBV5-4; d_call: TRBD1; clone_size: .; cdr3_aa: CASSPSTGTDLYGYTF; cdr3_nt: TGTGCCAGCAGCCCATCCACCGGGACAGATCTCTATGGCTACACCTTC
j_call: TRBJ1-3; v_call: TRBV10-3; d_call: TRBD1; clone_size: once; cdr3_aa: CAMGQGSGNTIYF; cdr3_nt: TGTGCCATGGGACAGGGGTCCGGAAACACCATATATTTT
j_call: TRBJ1-2; v_call: TRBV18; d_call: .; clone_size: .; cdr3_aa: CASSPQPGGGAVYGYTF; cdr3_nt: TGTGCCAGCTCACCTCAACCGGGGGGAGGAGCAGTCTATGGCTACACCTTC
j_call: TRBJ1-6; v_call: TRBV20-1; d_call: .; clone_size: few; cdr3_aa: CSASNARNNSPLHF; cdr3_nt: TGCAGTGCTAGTAACGCCAGAAACAATTCACCCCTCCACTTT
j_call: TRBJ1-2; v_call: TRBV21-1; d_call: .; clone_size: .; cdr3_aa: CASSKTTNYGYTF; cdr3_nt: TGTGCCAGCAGCAAGACAACTAACTATGGCTACACCTTC
j_call: TRBJ1-6; v_call: TRBV19; d_call: .; clone_size: many; cdr3_aa: CASTQQSVGSPLHF; cdr3_nt: TGTGCCAGTACCCAACAGAGCGTCGGTTCACCCCTCCACTTT
j_call: TRBJ1-2; v_call: TRBV2; d_call: .; clone_size: .; cdr3_aa: CASNPGGGYTF; cdr3_nt: TGTGCCAGCAATCCCGGTGGAGGCTACACCTTC
j_call: TRBJ2-3; v_call: TRBV11-2; d_call: TRBD2; clone_size: .; cdr3_aa: CASTKLLAGGTDTQYF; cdr3_nt: TGTGCCAGCACCAAACTACTAGCGGGGGGCACAGATACGCAGTATTTT